Below are 24 T cell receptor beta chains sequenced from a single sample in a study of Ad26.COV2.S vaccination and SARS-CoV-2 variants. Treatment specified: roughly 19 received Ad26.COV2.S at low or high dose, single or two shots; roughly 5 received placebo; per-sample allocation not given. Following the first vaccine or placebo injection, samples were taken on day 63. Produced via immunoSEQ multiplex PCR; TCRdb's table is partial and in-frame only. The profile shows over 400,000 clones, approximately 90% of them singletons. Sequencing was performed on peripheral blood, taken in a trial of Ad26.COV2.S vaccine versus placebo. Source of these receptors: a person between 18 and 65 years old who received the Ad26.COV2.S COVID-19 vaccine or a placebo.

The gene calls are TRBV6-6 and TRBJ1-5; D gene uncertain. This CDR3 is 13 amino acids long. V was clipped by 4 bases and J by 5 bases, with 9 bases between them. Germline CDR1 and CDR2: MNHNY and SVGAGI (reference sequence). The chain's CDR3 is CASSWATYQPQHF. CDR3 DNA sequence: TGTGCCAGCAGTTGGGCAACCTATCAGCCCCAGCATTTT.

In its sample, this clone was seen once. This chain joins TRBV2 and TRBJ2-7; D is uncertain. The CDR3 loop spans 15 amino acids. The germline V gene has CDR1 SNHLY and CDR2 FYNNEI. V lost 6 bases to trimming and J lost 0 bases, with 15 bases between them. The CDR3, as DNA: TGTGCCAGCAGGGTCAGCGTTTTGGGCTCCTACGAGCAGTACTTC. This sequence encodes CASRVSVLGSYEQYF.

This clone was seen only a few times. The rearrangement links TRBV18 to TRBJ1-6; 8 bases agree with TRBD1. Per germline, CDR1 KGHSH and CDR2 LQKENI. The CDR3 loop spans 14 amino acids. Trimming removed 5 bases from V and 7 bases from J; junction bases left unmatched: 4. This chain's CDR3 is CASSSQGENSPLHF. CDR3 sequence (DNA): TGTGCCAGCTCATCACAGGGGGAAAATTCACCCCTCCACTTT.

The chain carries TRBV9 and TRBJ1-4; D unclear. This CDR3 has 14 amino acids. V lost 6 bases and J lost 2, with 11 bases in between. From germline, CDR1 is SGDLS and CDR2 YYNGEE. The CDR3 reads CASNDGSTNEKLFF. CDR3 in DNA: TGTGCCAGCAATGACGGCAGTACTAATGAAAAACTGTTTTTT.

The CDR3 DNA sequence: TGTGCCAGCAGAAATCAGGGTTTCTACGAGCAGTACTTC. Protein sequence: CASRNQGFYEQYF. The chain links TRBV6-5 to TRBJ2-7, with D possibly TRBD1 on 5 matching bases. Germline CDR1 MNHEY, CDR2 SVGAGI. V lost 6 bases, J lost 3 bases, and 12 bases lay in between. The CDR3 has 13 amino acids.

This clone was picked up a small number of times. The genes are TRBV19 and TRBJ1-2; D is unresolved. The CDR3 covers 12 residues. V lost 0 bases and J 6 bases, leaving 5 bases between the germline ends. Looked up from germline, CDR1 is LNHDA and CDR2 is SQIVND (reference sequence). In nucleotides, the CDR3 is TGTGCCAGTAGTATAGAGGAGAATGGCTACACCTTC. This sequence encodes CASSIEENGYTF.

The CDR3 DNA sequence: TGCAGCGTCAAGAGGGAGGGGGACTATGGCTACACCTTC. Protein: CSVKREGDYGYTF. The V call is TRBV29-1, the J call TRBJ1-2; D may be TRBD1 (6 bases). Germline V gene data show CDR1 as SQVTM and CDR2 as ANQGSEA. This CDR3 region has 13 residues. Trimming pared 6 bases from V and 3 bases from J, leaving 14 bases between.

This CDR3 is CASSQVATGLYNEQFF. The CDR3 region has the DNA TGCGCCAGCAGCCAAGTTGCCACGGGCCTCTACAATGAGCAGTTCTTC. The rearrangement joins TRBV4-3 to TRBJ2-1; D unresolved. The V and J ends lost 1 base and 3 bases respectively, with 13 bases between them. This CDR3 has 16 amino acids. Per germline, CDR1 LGHNA and CDR2 YSLEER.

The gene calls are TRBV28 and TRBJ2-2; 8 nucleotides align to TRBD1. The CDR3 runs 16 residues. CDR1 is MDHEN, CDR2 SYDVKM, per germline. J lost 2 bases, V lost 6 bases, and 8 bases had no gene match. This CDR3 reads CASSSLGTGNTGELFF. In nucleotides, the CDR3 is TGTGCCAGCAGCTCCCTTGGGACAGGAAACACCGGGGAGCTGTTTTTT. The whole variable domain, filled in from reference TRBV28 and TRBJ2-2, reads DVKVTQSSRYLVKRTGEKVFLECVQDMDHENMFWYRQDPGLGLRLIYFSYDVKMKEKGDIPEGYSVSREKKERFSLILESASTNQTSMYLCASSSLGTGNTGELFFGEGSRLTVL.

The chain has TRBV7-6 and TRBJ1-1; unclear D gene. Germline V gene lookup returns CDR1 SGHVS and CDR2 FNYEAQ. Trimming took off 1 base at V and 5 bases at J, with 8 bases between the two ends. The CDR3 totals 13 residues. The CDR3: CASSLVLQTEAFF. In DNA form, the CDR3 reads TGTGCCAGCAGCTTAGTCCTCCAGACTGAAGCTTTCTTT.

V usage is TRBV5-4 and J usage is TRBJ2-5, with D uncertain. V gave up 2 bases and J gave up 1 base, with 9 bases separating them. From germline, CDR1 is SGHNT and CDR2 YYREEE (reference sequence). The CDR3 spans 14 residues. CDR3 nucleotide sequence: TGTGCCAGCAGCTTCGCGCAGGCCCAAGAGACCCAGTACTTC. This codes for CASSFAQAQETQYF.

The chain is built from TRBV28 and TRBJ1-4; D uncertain. V lost 2 bases to trimming and J lost 0 bases, with 4 bases between them. The CDR3 extends over 14 amino acids. Per the germline V gene, CDR1 is MDHEN and CDR2 is SYDVKM. The CDR3 spells CASSLVTTNEKLFF. CDR3 coding DNA: TGTGCCAGCAGTTTAGTTACAACTAATGAAAAACTGTTTTTT. The entire variable domain, with the rest obtained from reference TRBV28 and TRBJ1-4, is as follows: DVKVTQSSRYLVKRTGEKVFLECVQDMDHENMFWYRQDPGLGLRLIYFSYDVKMKEKGDIPEGYSVSREKKERFSLILESASTNQTSMYLCASSLVTTNEKLFFGSGTQLSVL.

The chain carries TRBV9 and TRBJ2-7, with 7 nucleotides matching TRBD2. V dropped 7 bases and J dropped 3; count of bases not matched to a gene: 13. The CDR3 has 15 amino acids. Germline assignment: CDR1 SGDLS and CDR2 YYNGEE. CDR3 residues: CASHQGRVSLYEQYF. The CDR3 region has the DNA TGTGCCAGCCACCAAGGGAGGGTCTCCCTCTACGAGCAGTACTTC.

J is TRBJ1-2 and V is TRBV12-3 or TRBV12-4; D is undetermined. V was pared by 2 bases and J by 8 bases, with 3 bases between. This CDR3 has 10 residues. The CDR3 sequence: CASSLSGYTF. In nucleotides, the CDR3 is TGTGCCAGCAGTTTATCCGGCTACACCTTC.

This rearrangement joins TRBV5-4 to TRBJ1-1; D not resolved. V was shortened by 2 bases and J by 2 bases, with 1 base between the two germline ends. From germline, CDR1 is SGHNT and CDR2 YYREEE (reference sequence). The CDR3 has 11 amino acids. The CDR3 DNA sequence: TGTGCCAGCAGCTTCAACACTGAAGCTTTCTTT. Translation gives CASSFNTEAFF.

This chain connects TRBV5-8 to TRBJ1-5; the match to TRBD1 covers 10 bases. The CDR3 has 16 amino acids. The V gene end was trimmed by 3 bases and the J gene end by 1 base; junction bases not matched to a gene: 4. The germline V gene encodes CDR1 SGHTS and CDR2 YDEGEE. The CDR3: CASSSRTGGSNQPQHF. CDR3 coding DNA: TGTGCCAGCAGCTCAAGGACAGGGGGGAGCAATCAGCCCCAGCATTTT.

On this clone itself: In the same sample, other DNA sequences code for this CDR3. V usage is TRBV7-9 and J usage is TRBJ2-5, with 7 bases identical to TRBD2. The V gene's germline CDR1 is SEHNR and CDR2 FQNEAQ (reference sequence). With V trimmed by 0 bases and J by 5 bases, 3 bases remained unmatched. CDR3 length: 14 amino acids. CDR3: CASSLALGRETQYF. CDR3 nucleotides: TGTGCCAGCAGCTTAGCGCTCGGGAGGGAGACCCAGTACTTC.

The rearrangement links TRBV30 to TRBJ2-2, with D tentatively TRBD1 (5 bases). CDR1 and CDR2 (germline): GTSNPN, SVGIG (reference sequence). The CDR3 has 14 amino acids. Between the trimmed V and J ends, which lost 3 bases and 5 bases, there was a span of 13 bases. The CDR3 DNA reads TGTGCCTGGAGCAGGGTCTCGGCGACCGGGGAGCTGTTTTTT. Its protein product is CAWSRVSATGELFF.

The chain uses TRBV7-2 and TRBJ2-1, with 11 nucleotides matching TRBD1. The V and J ends lost 4 bases and 7 bases, in that order; junction bases with no gene match: 9. The CDR3 is 16 amino acids. Germline-derived CDR1 and CDR2 are SGHTA and FQGNSA. The CDR3 loop reads CASSYRHGTGGNEQFF. The CDR3 DNA reads TGTGCCAGCAGCTATCGTCACGGGACAGGGGGGAATGAGCAGTTCTTC.

The chain links TRBV4-1 to TRBJ1-2; 9 bases are a match to TRBD1. The CDR3 loop spans 16 amino acids. Germline values: CDR1 MGHRA, CDR2 YSYEKL. Unmatched junction bases numbered 8, after V lost 4 bases and J lost 2 bases. The CDR3 nucleotides read TGCGCCAGCAGCCGCGGGACAGGGAACCCCAACTATGGCTACACCTTC. This translates into CASSRGTGNPNYGYTF.

V and J are TRBV4-1 and TRBJ1-2, with D maybe TRBD1 (5 bases). V dropped 4 bases and J dropped 2 bases, with 14 bases sitting between them. The CDR3 is 15 residues long. The germline gives CDR1 MGHRA, CDR2 YSYEKL. CDR3 sequence: CASSPYGGTNYGYTF. CDR3 nucleotides: TGCGCCAGCAGCCCTTACGGGGGAACGAACTATGGCTACACCTTC.

This chain uses TRBV4-1 with TRBJ2-6; 8 bases line up with TRBD1. CDR1 is MGHRA and CDR2 is YSYEKL in the germline V gene. This CDR3 is 19 amino acids long. V trimming: 1 base; J trimming: 0 bases; junction bases outside the gene matches: 8. This chain's CDR3 is CASSQVRTGHSSGANVLTF. In DNA, the CDR3 is TGCGCCAGCAGCCAAGTAAGGACAGGGCATTCCTCTGGGGCCAACGTCCTGACTTTC.

The chain employs TRBV7-9 and TRBJ1-1; D gene unclear. V lost 1 base, J lost 7 bases, and 7 bases lay in between. Germline V gene data show CDR1 as SEHNR and CDR2 as FQNEAQ (reference sequence). The CDR3 loop spans 12 amino acids. CDR3: CASSLGVSEAFF. The CDR3 coding sequence is TGTGCCAGCAGCTTAGGGGTCAGTGAAGCTTTCTTT.

This clone was seen a single time. The genes are TRBV5-5 and TRBJ2-7; D might be TRBD1 (7 bases). V was shortened by 0 bases and J by 1 base, with 20 bases between the two germline ends. The length of the CDR3 is 18 residues. CDR1 and CDR2 from the germline V gene are SGHKS and YYEKEE (reference sequence). CDR3 in amino acids: CASSLAAVRGAGSYEQYF. CDR3 in DNA: TGTGCCAGCAGCTTGGCCGCGGTCAGGGGGGCCGGTTCCTACGAGCAGTACTTC.